The 30 T cell receptor beta chains below come from one sample, sequenced in a study of cytomegalovirus exposure and HLA in healthy donors. Repertoires were generated with immunoSEQ multiplex PCR, while TCRdb's copy carries only in-frame clones and drops some. The sample has about 200,000 clones, roughly 88% seen once. The sequenced material came from PBMCs. The origin of the receptors is a woman under 40 in good health and CMV-seropositive.

The chain has TRBV11-2 and TRBJ1-1, with a weak D call TRBD1 (5 bases). Trimming pared 3 bases from V and 0 bases from J, leaving 11 bases between. Germline CDR1 SGHAT, CDR2 FQNNGV. The CDR3 consists of 15 residues. This chain's CDR3 is CASSFRRQMNTEAFF. The DNA of the CDR3 is TGTGCCAGCAGCTTCCGCAGACAGATGAACACTGAAGCTTTCTTT.

V gene TRBV28 combines with J gene TRBJ1-5; D is ambiguous. The CDR3 has 13 amino acids. V was clipped by 8 bases and J by 4 bases, with 12 bases between them. The germline V gene encodes CDR1 MDHEN and CDR2 SYDVKM. In nucleotides, the CDR3 is TGTGCCAGCGTTCGGGAGCTTAATCAGCCCCAGCATTTT. It codes for CASVRELNQPQHF.

The chain's CDR3 is CSAYGGEQFF. The CDR3 DNA reads as TGCAGTGCTTACGGTGGTGAGCAGTTCTTC. V and J are TRBV20-1 and TRBJ2-1; the D is unclear. CDR3 length: 10 residues. Germline assignment: CDR1 DFQATT and CDR2 SNEGSKA (reference sequence). Trimming removed 5 bases at V and 9 bases at J, with 8 bases between.

The CDR3 loop reads CASSYAGAYGYTF. DNA for the CDR3: TGTGCCAGCAGTTACGCGGGGGCTTATGGCTACACCTTC. The V gene is TRBV6-5, the J gene TRBJ1-2, with a possible D match to TRBD1 (6 bases). The CDR3 contains 13 residues. Trimming stripped 2 bases from V and 5 bases from J, with 9 bases between. The germline gives CDR1 MNHEY, CDR2 SVGAGI.

In DNA, the CDR3 is TGTGCCAGCAGCTTCGCCGGGACTAGCGGGTACAATGAGCAGTTCTTC. It specifies CASSFAGTSGYNEQFF. The chain couples TRBV7-6 to TRBJ2-1; 12 bases fit TRBD2. The CDR3 covers 16 residues. J lost 4 bases, V lost 3 bases, and 4 bases had no gene match. Germline V gives CDR1 SGHVS, CDR2 FNYEAQ.

The chain combines TRBV4-1 with TRBJ1-1; D is unresolved. The CDR3 runs 12 residues. CDR1 and CDR2 (germline): MGHRA, YSYEKL. Trimming took 2 bases from V and 4 from J, leaving 5 bases between them. CDR3 region: CASSQTGTEAFF. In DNA form, the CDR3 reads TGCGCCAGCAGCCAAACCGGCACTGAAGCTTTCTTT.

There are many counts of this clone. Here the CDR3 DNA reads TGTGCCAGTAGTCCCTCCCAGGGGTCCTACGAGCAGTACTTC. It yields the protein CASSPSQGSYEQYF. The chain is built from TRBV19 and TRBJ2-7; D might be TRBD1 (6 bases). This CDR3 has 14 amino acids. CDR1 and CDR2 (germline): LNHDA, SQIVND (reference sequence). V was pared by 5 bases and J by 1 base, with 12 bases between.

The chain is built from TRBV27 and TRBJ1-1, with 8 nucleotides matching TRBD1. The CDR3 is made up of 14 amino acids. The ends lost 6 bases at V and 5 bases at J; junction bases unmatched: 8. Germline V gene sequence: CDR1 MNHEY, CDR2 SMNVEV (reference sequence). The CDR3 here is CASRSTGAGTEAFF. The CDR3 DNA reads as TGTGCCAGCAGATCGACAGGGGCGGGGACTGAAGCTTTCTTT.

The chain carries TRBV5-6 and TRBJ2-1; 12 bases line up with TRBD2. Germline assignment: CDR1 SGHDT and CDR2 YYEEEE. The trim removed 2 bases at V and 4 bases at J, leaving 1 base unmatched. This CDR3 spans 15 amino acids. The DNA of the CDR3 is TGTGCCAGCAGCTTACTAGCGGGAGGTTACAATGAGCAGTTCTTC. Protein product: CASSLLAGGYNEQFF.

The chain uses TRBV4-2 and TRBJ2-2, with 9 bases aligning to TRBD2. With V trimmed by 1 base and J by 6 bases, 6 bases remained unmatched. Germline values: CDR1 LGHNA, CDR2 YNFKEQ. The CDR3 runs 16 residues. CDR3 DNA: TGTGCCAGCAGCCAAGCCCCGGGACTAGCTGCCGGGGAGCTGTTTTTT. The encoded protein is CASSQAPGLAAGELFF.

V gene TRBV29-1 combines with J gene TRBJ2-3, with 12 bases that match TRBD2. The CDR3 has 16 residues. Germline loops: CDR1 SQVTM, CDR2 ANQGSEA. With V trimmed by 5 bases and J by 4 bases, 10 bases remained unmatched. The CDR3 DNA follows: TGCAGCGTTCCTAGCGGGAGGGTCCGGTTCGCAGATACGCAGTATTTT. Its protein is CSVPSGRVRFADTQYF.

The chain recombines TRBV9 with TRBJ2-5; 8 bases agree with TRBD1. This CDR3 spans 13 amino acids. Germline V gene data show CDR1 as SGDLS and CDR2 as YYNGEE. Trimming at V came to 4 bases and at J to 5 bases, leaving 4 bases not matched to a gene. CDR3 sequence: CASSSRQGETQYF. The CDR3 nucleotides read TGTGCCAGCAGCTCACGACAGGGGGAGACCCAGTACTTC.

The chain carries TRBV7-9 and TRBJ1-3, with TRBD1 matching over 7 bases. With V trimmed by 6 bases and J by 2 bases, 7 bases remained unmatched. The CDR3 length is 15 residues. Looked up from germline, CDR1 is SEHNR and CDR2 is FQNEAQ (reference sequence). The CDR3 sequence is CASRPGQNTGNTIYF. In nucleotides, the CDR3 is TGTGCCAGCAGGCCGGGACAGAACACTGGAAACACCATATATTTT. Complete variable domain (other parts from reference TRBV7-9 and TRBJ1-3): DTGVSQNPRHKITKRGQNVTFRCDPISEHNRLYWYRQTLGQGPEFLTYFQNEAQLEKSRLLSDRFSAERPKGSFSTLEIQRTEQGDSAMYLCASRPGQNTGNTIYFGEGSWLTVV.

This clone was found a few times. The V gene is TRBV15, the J gene TRBJ2-1, with 7 bases aligning to TRBD2. V shed 2 bases, J shed 6 bases, and the junction held 7 bases outside the gene matches. There are 15 residues in the CDR3. Germline CDR1 is LNHNV and CDR2 is YYDKDF (reference sequence). The CDR3 sequence is CATSRIRGSGNEQFF. CDR3 sequence (DNA): TGTGCCACCAGCAGAATCCGCGGGAGTGGCAATGAGCAGTTCTTC.

The chain uses TRBV5-1 and TRBJ2-5; D call uncertain. V lost 2 bases to trimming and J lost 0 bases, with 8 bases between them. CDR1 is SGHRS and CDR2 is YFSETQ in the germline V gene. This CDR3 region has 14 residues. CDR3 loop: CASSFRGDQETQYF. The CDR3 DNA sequence: TGCGCCAGCAGCTTTAGAGGAGACCAAGAGACCCAGTACTTC.

The chain joins TRBV5-6 to TRBJ2-2; 10 bases align to TRBD1. Losses at the gene ends were 0 bases for V and 4 bases for J; bases not matched to a gene: 6. The CDR3 loop spans 17 amino acids. Germline V gene lookup returns CDR1 SGHDT and CDR2 YYEEEE. Here the CDR3 DNA reads TGTGCCAGCAGCTTGGCCGGGACAGGGGTCTTCACCGGGGAGCTGTTTTTT. This sequence encodes CASSLAGTGVFTGELFF.

The chain joins TRBV6-5 to TRBJ1-1; 7 nucleotides line up with TRBD1. V was pared by 5 bases and J by 5 bases, with 5 bases of the junction left unmatched. The CDR3 has 13 amino acids. Germline-derived CDR1 and CDR2 are MNHEY and SVGAGI. The DNA for the CDR3 is TGTGCCAGCAGTCGGACAGGTCGTACTGAAGCTTTCTTT. Encoded protein: CASSRTGRTEAFF.

The V call is TRBV5-4, the J call TRBJ2-7, with TRBD2 identical over 9 bases. This CDR3 has 17 residues. Germline V gives CDR1 SGHNT, CDR2 YYREEE (reference sequence). The V gene end was trimmed by 4 bases and the J gene end by 2 bases; junction bases not matched to a gene: 13. The CDR3 here is CASSPRSAREGTYEQYF. The CDR3 coding sequence is TGTGCCAGCAGCCCTCGATCAGCGCGGGAGGGAACCTACGAGCAGTACTTC. The full variable domain, completed using reference TRBV5-4 and TRBJ2-7, is ETGVTQSPTHLIKTRGQQVTLRCSSQSGHNTVSWYQQALGQGPQFIFQYYREEENGRGNFPPRFSGLQFPNYSSELNVNALELDDSALYLCASSPRSAREGTYEQYFGPGTRLTVT.

The J gene is TRBJ2-1, the V gene TRBV25-1; 10 positions agree with TRBD2. Germline V CDR1 and CDR2: MGHDK, SYGVNS. The CDR3 runs to 17 residues. The trim removed 3 bases at V and 8 bases at J, leaving 13 bases unmatched. The CDR3 DNA is TGTGCCAGCAGTGATGAGAGCTCTAGCGGGAGTTGGGATGAGCAGTTCTTC. Residues: CASSDESSSGSWDEQFF.

This clone was counted a single time. V is TRBV14 and J is TRBJ1-4; TRBD1 agrees at 11 bases. Germline V gene data show CDR1 as SGHDN and CDR2 as FVKESK. This CDR3 has 13 residues. Trimming cost V 6 bases and J 7 bases; bases outside gene matches: 1. This CDR3 is CASRGTGGEKLFF. The CDR3 coding sequence is TGTGCCAGCAGGGGGACAGGGGGTGAAAAACTGTTTTTT.

This clone was found once. The chain is built from TRBV6-6 and TRBJ2-3, with 7 bases aligning to TRBD1. The CDR3 loop spans 15 amino acids. Germline V gene sequence: CDR1 MNHNY, CDR2 SVGAGI (reference sequence). V lost 5 bases and J lost 0; bases outside the gene matches: 5. The chain's CDR3 is CASSRGTVSTDTQYF. The CDR3 nucleotides are TGTGCCAGCAGTAGAGGGACAGTAAGCACAGATACGCAGTATTTT.

The chain combines TRBV4-2 with TRBJ1-2; D unclear. The V gene's germline CDR1 is LGHNA and CDR2 YNFKEQ. Trimming stripped 0 bases from V and 8 bases from J, with 10 bases between. There are 13 residues in the CDR3. The CDR3 spells CASSQERSNGYTF. The CDR3 bases are TGTGCCAGCAGCCAAGAGAGGAGTAACGGCTACACCTTC.

This chain joins TRBV14 and TRBJ2-1, with D possibly being TRBD2 (6 bases). CDR1 and CDR2 from the germline V gene are SGHDN and FVKESK. The CDR3 consists of 13 residues. With 2 bases removed from V and 6 bases from J, the gap between germline ends came to 8 bases. In DNA form, the CDR3 reads TGTGCCAGCAGCCAAATTAGCGGCAATGAGCAGTTCTTC. Translation gives CASSQISGNEQFF.

The J gene is TRBJ2-3, the V gene TRBV5-6; the D gene is possibly TRBD1 (7 bases). Per the germline V gene, CDR1 is SGHDT and CDR2 is YYEEEE. The CDR3 length is 16 residues. V lost 3 bases and J lost 1, with 15 bases in between. CDR3 coding DNA: TGTGCCAGCAGCTATATCACAGGGGAGGGCACAGATACGCAGTATTTT. As protein: CASSYITGEGTDTQYF.

This clone appeared once. The chain uses TRBV6-4 and TRBJ1-1; TRBD1 aligns across 8 bases. CDR1 and CDR2 from the germline V gene are MRHNA and SNTAGT. With V trimmed by 4 bases and J by 7 bases, 8 bases remained unmatched. This CDR3 is 14 amino acids long. The CDR3 sequence: CASSASPGTGEAFF. As DNA, the CDR3 is TGTGCCAGCAGTGCCTCGCCCGGGACAGGTGAAGCTTTCTTT.

The rearrangement joins TRBV5-1 to TRBJ2-2; 11 nucleotides line up with TRBD2. The CDR3 sequence is 16 residues long. CDR1 and CDR2 (germline): SGHRS, YFSETQ. V was clipped by 5 bases and J by 0 bases; unmatched bases: 3. The CDR3 nucleotides are TGCGCCAGCAGTAGACTAGCGGGGACGAACACCGGGGAGCTGTTTTTT. Protein sequence: CASSRLAGTNTGELFF.

V usage is TRBV20-1 and J usage is TRBJ1-1, with D unclear. This CDR3 comprises 11 residues. Germline V gene data show CDR1 as DFQATT and CDR2 as SNEGSKA (reference sequence). The CDR3 coding sequence is TGCGTCGCCGTTTGGAGGGAGGAGGCTTTCTTT. This gives the protein CVAVWREEAFF.

This chain links TRBV27 with TRBJ2-5, with 7 nucleotides matching TRBD2. Germline CDR1 and CDR2: MNHEY and SMNVEV (reference sequence). This CDR3 comprises 15 residues. V was clipped by 4 bases and J by 4 bases; unmatched bases: 9. CDR3 in amino acids: CASSWAGVAGETQYF. The DNA of the CDR3 is TGTGCCAGCAGTTGGGCGGGAGTGGCGGGAGAGACCCAGTACTTC.

CDR3 in amino acids: CASSPMEAGGRNTQYF. The CDR3 DNA follows: TGTGCCAGCTCACCTATGGAGGCGGGGGGAAGGAATACGCAGTATTTT. This chain links TRBV18 with TRBJ2-3; 8 positions match TRBD2. J lost 7 bases, V lost 3 bases, and 12 bases had no gene match. The CDR3 extends over 16 amino acids. Germline CDR1 KGHSH, CDR2 LQKENI.

The chain couples TRBV10-2 to TRBJ1-1, with a weak D call TRBD1 (5 bases). Germline assignment: CDR1 WSHSY and CDR2 SAAADI. V lost 8 bases to trimming and J lost 5 bases, with 18 bases between them. This CDR3 contains 14 residues. Here the CDR3 reads CASEDRFLGTEAFF. CDR3 DNA: TGCGCCAGCGAAGACAGATTCCTCGGGACTGAAGCTTTCTTT.